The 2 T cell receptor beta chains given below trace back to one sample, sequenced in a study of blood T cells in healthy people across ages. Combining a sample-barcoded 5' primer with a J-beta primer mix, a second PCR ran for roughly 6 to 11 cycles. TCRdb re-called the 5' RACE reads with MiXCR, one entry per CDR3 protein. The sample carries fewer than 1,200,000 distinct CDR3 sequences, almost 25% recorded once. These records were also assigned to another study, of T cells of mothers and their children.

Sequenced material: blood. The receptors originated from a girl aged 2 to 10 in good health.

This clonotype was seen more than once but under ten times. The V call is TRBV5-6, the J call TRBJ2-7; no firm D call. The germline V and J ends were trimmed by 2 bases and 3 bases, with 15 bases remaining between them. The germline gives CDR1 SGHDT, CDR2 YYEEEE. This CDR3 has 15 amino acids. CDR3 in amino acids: CASSFHQDPGYEQYF. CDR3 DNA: TGTGCCAGCAGCTTCCATCAGGACCCCGGCTACGAGCAGTACTTC.

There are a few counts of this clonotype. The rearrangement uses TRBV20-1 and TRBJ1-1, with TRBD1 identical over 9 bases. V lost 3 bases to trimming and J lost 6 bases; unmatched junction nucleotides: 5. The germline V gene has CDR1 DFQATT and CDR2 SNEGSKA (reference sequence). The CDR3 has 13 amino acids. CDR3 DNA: TGCAGTGCTAGCCGGGACAGGGTTTCTGAAGCTTTCTTT. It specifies CSASRDRVSEAFF.